The clone carrying this T cell receptor (beta chain) was found many times. Its antigen is not known. These data belong to a study of spatial heterogeneity in lung cancer. Time point described: sample taken at primary tumor resection. TCRdb re-called the 5' RACE reads with MiXCR, one entry per CDR3 protein. This table has more than 10,000 distinct CDR3 sequences, under 6.5% appearing once. J gave up 3 bases and V 3 bases, and 8 bases lay outside the gene matches. The CDR3 consists of 16 residues. Looked up from germline, CDR1 is MNHEY and CDR2 is SMNVEV (reference sequence). Findings and caveats of the study: The study found that expanded intratumoral alpha and beta TCR counts tracked tumor mutation counts.

This specimen consisted of lung tumor tissue, obtained at surgery. This TCR was recovered from a male donor with early-stage non-small cell lung cancer. This chain connects TRBV27 to TRBJ2-7; TRBD2 aligns across 10 bases. The CDR3 sequence is CASSFQPGLAIYEQYV. The CDR3, as DNA: TGTGCCAGCAGTTTTCAGCCGGGACTAGCGATCTACGAGCAGTACGTC.